A selection of T cell receptor beta chains follows, all from one sample in a study of OX40 agonist ivuxolimab in advanced cancers. Clones were sequenced by immunoSEQ multiplex PCR, and TCRdb holds only the in-frame ones, with some missing. The top ten hold 0.9% to 1.2% of the sample, which has 71,000 or so clones, more than 85% seen once. The input for sequencing was CD4+ or CD8+ T cells sorted from blood, taken in a trial of the OX40 agonist ivuxolimab. The receptors shown here come from an adult with an advanced solid tumor such as melanoma, head and neck, liver or kidney cancer. CDR3s include the opening cysteine and the closing phenylalanine or tryptophan. D genes are given only for firm matches. Clone size is given for some rows only: seen once, a few or many times, or a class if the clone is expanded.

clone size | J gene | D gene | V gene | CDR3 DNA | CDR3 protein
. | TRBJ1-4 | . | TRBV30 | TGTGCCTGGTCACAAATGGATGAAAAACTGTTTTTT | CAWSQMDEKLFF
. | TRBJ1-1 | . | TRBV6-5 | TGTGCCAGCAGTTACCAGGGTAGCACTGAAGCTTTCTTT | CASSYQGSTEAFF
. | TRBJ1-2 | TRBD1 | TRBV6-5 | TGTGCCAGCAGTTACTCCCGACAGGGAGGTGGTGGCTACACCTTC | CASSYSRQGGGGYTF
once | TRBJ1-4 | TRBD1 | TRBV10-3 | TGTGCCATCAGTGATCCCGGGACAGGAGGCGAAAAACTGTTTTTT | CAISDPGTGGEKLFF
. | TRBJ2-1 | . | TRBV6-5 | TGTGCCAGCAGTAACAGGGTTACCTACAATGAGCAGTTCTTC | CASSNRVTYNEQFF
. | TRBJ1-4 | TRBD1 | TRBV7-2 | TGTGCCAGCAGCCCGGGGACAGGGGGGGAAAAACTGTTTTTT | CASSPGTGGEKLFF
. | TRBJ1-1 | . | TRBV14 | TGTGCCAGCAGTCGACAGGAGAACACTGAAGCTTTCTTT | CASSRQENTEAFF
. | TRBJ2-7 | TRBD2 | TRBV7-2 | TGTGCCAGCAGCGGAACGGGTAGGACTAGCGTGACCTACGAGCAGTACTTC | CASSGTGRTSVTYEQYF
. | TRBJ1-5 | . | TRBV6-1 | TGTGCCAGCAGTGCCGGGACCAATCAGCCCCAGCATTTT | CASSAGTNQPQHF
. | TRBJ1-1 | . | TRBV13 | TGTGCCAGCAGCTTCCGGGACCAGGGCTGGCCTGAAGCTTTCTTT | CASSFRDQGWPEAFF
. | TRBJ1-3 | TRBD1 | TRBV5-1 | TGCGCCAGCAGCCAGGGACAGATCCCAAACACCATATATTTT | CASSQGQIPNTIYF
. | TRBJ2-3 | TRBD2 | TRBV7-2 | TGTGCCAGCAGCTCCACCGGGACTAGCGGGAGCTGGGATACGCAGTATTTT | CASSSTGTSGSWDTQYF
. | TRBJ1-4 | . | TRBV2 | TGTGCCAGTTGTGCAGGGTTAGGGGAAAAACTGTTTTTT | CASCAGLGEKLFF
. | TRBJ1-1 | . | TRBV5-6 | TGTGCCAGCAGCTTGGGCATAGTGGGCTTAGCTGAAGCTTTCTTT | CASSLGIVGLAEAFF
. | TRBJ1-2 | . | TRBV6-6 | TGTGCCAGCATGTTTGAGACTAACTATGGCTACACCTTC | CASMFETNYGYTF
. | TRBJ1-4 | . | TRBV18 | TGTGCCAGCTCAGTCACAACTAATGAAAAACTGTTTTTT | CASSVTTNEKLFF
. | TRBJ2-3 | . | TRBV19 | TGTGCCAGTAGTATGGGTAGCGGAGGCCGTCGCACAGATACGCAGTATTTT | CASSMGSGGRRTDTQYF
. | TRBJ1-1 | . | TRBV7-2 | TGTGCCAGCAGCGTAGCTAACACTGAAGCTTTCTTT | CASSVANTEAFF
. | TRBJ2-1 | TRBD1 | TRBV7-2 | TGTGCCAGCACCCTCCGGGGGTCCGTGACAGGGGGTCTCTATGAGCAGTTCTTC | CASTLRGSVTGGLYEQFF
. | TRBJ1-2 | . | TRBV6-1 | TGTGCCAGCAGTGAAGCGCTGCACAGCATATCTCCTAACTATGGCTACACCTTC | CASSEALHSISPNYGYTF
. | TRBJ2-7 | . | TRBV2 | TGTGCCAGCGCCCCGGGCTCAGCATCCTACGAGCAGTACTTC | CASAPGSASYEQYF
. | TRBJ1-6 | . | TRBV5-4 | TGTGCCAGCAGCTTGGAAGGCGGGAGCTCCTATAATTCACCCCTCCACTTT | CASSLEGGSSYNSPLHF
. | TRBJ2-4 | TRBD1 | TRBV7-2 | TGTGCCAGCAGCGTCCCCCGGGACAGCAAAAACATTCAGTACTTC | CASSVPRDSKNIQYF
. | TRBJ1-3 | . | TRBV6-1 | TGTGCCAGCAGTATTCCGGGACAAGCTGGAAACACCATATATTTT | CASSIPGQAGNTIYF
. | TRBJ2-6 | . | TRBV19 | TGTGCCAGTAGTATAGGGGGCGCCTCTGGGGCCAACGTCCTGACTTTC | CASSIGGASGANVLTF
. | TRBJ2-6 | . | TRBV2 | TGTGCCAGCAGCAACTCTGGGGCCAACGTCCTGACTTTC | CASSNSGANVLTF
few | TRBJ1-2 | . | TRBV7-2 | TGTGCCAGCAGTTTCGACGCCTATGGCTACACCTTC | CASSFDAYGYTF
few | TRBJ1-1 | . | TRBV30 | TGTGCCTGGAGTGACAACTTGGATGAAGCTTTCTTT | CAWSDNLDEAFF
. | TRBJ1-1 | . | TRBV28 | TGTGCCAGCAGTTCCCAACAGGGTAGGGAAACTGAAGCTTTCTTT | CASSSQQGRETEAFF
few | TRBJ1-2 | . | TRBV28 | TGTGCCAGCAGTTTCCCTGAAGGGGGGAACTATGGCTACACCTTC | CASSFPEGGNYGYTF
. | TRBJ2-3 | . | TRBV7-8 | TGTGCCAGCAGCCGGGGACAATCCTCTAGCACAGATACGCAGTATTTT | CASSRGQSSSTDTQYF
. | TRBJ2-7 | . | TRBV19 | TGTGCCACCAAACAGGGGGGGACCTACGAGCAGTACTTC | CATKQGGTYEQYF
. | TRBJ2-3 | TRBD2 | TRBV5-1 | TGCGCCAGCAGCTCGGGACTAGACACAGATACGCAGTATTTT | CASSSGLDTDTQYF
. | TRBJ2-3 | . | TRBV6-4 | TGTGCCAGCAGGGGGACTGGAGATACGCAGTATTTT | CASRGTGDTQYF
. | TRBJ1-2 | . | TRBV19 | TGTGCCAGTACCAGAAGTGGCTATGGCTACACCTTC | CASTRSGYGYTF
. | TRBJ1-1 | TRBD1 | TRBV6-1 | TGTGCCAGCAGTGTCGGGACAGGGGGATTCAAGTTT | CASSVGTGGFKF
. | TRBJ2-7 | . | TRBV5-1 | TGCGCCAGCACGGGGGACTACGAGCAGTACTTC | CASTGDYEQYF
. | TRBJ1-3 | TRBD1 | TRBV7-3 | TGTGCCAGCAGCCGGACAGGCGGAGGAGGAAACACCATATATTTT | CASSRTGGGGNTIYF
. | TRBJ2-7 | TRBD2 | TRBV5-4 | TGTGCCAGCAGCTCCGCCTCTCTAGCGGGGAAAGCCTACGAGCAGTACTTC | CASSSASLAGKAYEQYF
. | TRBJ1-5 | . | TRBV27 | TGTGCCAGCAGCCCTGGGAGGGAGGATCAGCCCCAGCATTTT | CASSPGREDQPQHF
. | TRBJ2-1 | . | TRBV11-1 | TGTGCCAGCAGCTTAGGAGGGTTCGCCTACAATGAGCAGTTCTTC | CASSLGGFAYNEQFF
once | TRBJ1-1 | . | TRBV7-2 | TGTGCCAGCAGCTCCGGGGGTGAAGCTTTCTTT | CASSSGGEAFF
. | TRBJ2-5 | TRBD1 | TRBV5-1 | TGCGCCAGCCTCGGCGGACAGGGAAGAGGGGAGACCCAGTACTTC | CASLGGQGRGETQYF
. | TRBJ2-3 | . | TRBV28 | TGTGCCAGCAGTTTATGGGGGCGCACAGATACGCAGTATTTT | CASSLWGRTDTQYF
. | TRBJ2-1 | TRBD2 | TRBV7-8 | TGTGCCAGCAGCCAAGAGGGACTAGCGACCAATGAGCAGTTCTTC | CASSQEGLATNEQFF
. | TRBJ1-3 | . | TRBV28 | TGTGCCAGCAGACCCGCGGGAGGGGAGGACGGAAACACCATATATTTT | CASRPAGGEDGNTIYF
medium-sized | TRBJ2-7 | . | TRBV4-1 | TGCGCCAGCAGCCAAGATTCGTCAGGGAGGAGCTACGAGCAGTACTTC | CASSQDSSGRSYEQYF
few | TRBJ2-7 | . | TRBV27 | TGTGCCAGCAGCCCCGCTGGCGGAGCCTACGAGCAGTACTTC | CASSPAGGAYEQYF